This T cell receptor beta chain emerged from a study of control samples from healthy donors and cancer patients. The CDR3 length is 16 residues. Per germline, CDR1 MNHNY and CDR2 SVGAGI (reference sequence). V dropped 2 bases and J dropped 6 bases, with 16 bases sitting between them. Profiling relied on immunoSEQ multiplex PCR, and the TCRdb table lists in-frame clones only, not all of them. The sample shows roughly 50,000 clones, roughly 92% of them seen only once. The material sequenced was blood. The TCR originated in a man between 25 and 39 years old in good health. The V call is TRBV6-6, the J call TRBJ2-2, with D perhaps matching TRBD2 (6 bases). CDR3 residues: CASSYGGGKGAGELFF. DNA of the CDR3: TGTGCCAGCAGTTACGGTGGGGGGAAGGGCGCCGGGGAGCTGTTTTTT.